This TCR beta chain was observed in a study of T cells after yellow fever vaccination. Study conclusions and caveats: Most primary-vaccination clones recurred post-booster (roughly 96% CD4, around 86% CD8). Relatively few clonotypes were ones that appeared in both CD4 and CD8 compartments. Highly abundant clonotypes carried over from the bulk population could end up in FACS-sorted repertoires as contaminants.

The germline gives CDR1 KGHSH, CDR2 LQKENI. CDR3 length: 14 amino acids. The V end lost 3 bases, the J end lost 6 bases, and 12 bases lay between the germline ends. A note on this clonotype: As yet, its antigen is unknown.

5'RACE template switching produced TCR cDNA carrying a universal primer site and UMIs. MiXCR, applied by TCRdb to the 5' RACE reads, yields one record per CDR3 protein. The sample lists 250,000 or so distinct CDR3 sequences; about 7% were seen once. The chain couples TRBV18 to TRBJ2-4; D possibly matches TRBD1 or TRBD2 (5 bases each). Sequencing used CD4+ T cells sorted from PBMCs, obtained on the day of the yellow fever booster vaccination. The TCR comes from a man younger than 45 who received the YFV17D yellow fever vaccine. The chain's CDR3 is CASSPRDGGNIQYF. For the CDR3, the DNA is TGTGCCAGCTCACCCCGGGACGGAGGAAACATTCAGTACTTC.